The 14 T cell receptor beta chains reported below all come from one sample, sequenced in a study of naive and memory T cell subsets. Two oligonucleotides, mixed equimolar, formed the beta constant-region primer covering TRBC1 and TRBC2. Ligated cDNA was amplified by four rounds of PCR with nested alpha and beta constant-region primers and SP2. TCRdb independently ran MiXCR on the UMI-ligation and nested PCR reads; one entry per CDR3 protein. The table has around 30,000 distinct CDR3 sequences, roughly 18% seen once. Specimen: effector memory CD4+ T cells from blood. As for subset: effector memory, CD45RA- CD27-. The receptors shown here come from a human donor in good health.

This clonotype was found a few times. The rearrangement uses TRBV4-3 and TRBJ2-1; 7 bases are a match to TRBD2. CDR1 is LGHNA and CDR2 is YSLEER in the germline V gene. CDR3 length: 14 amino acids. V lost 2 bases, J lost 10 bases, and 8 bases stayed unmatched. CDR3 in DNA: TGCGCCAGCAGCCAATACGAGGGAGGGCACGAGCAGTTCTTC. Amino acids: CASSQYEGGHEQFF.

The sample holds a few counts of this clonotype. This chain links TRBV28 with TRBJ1-6, with D maybe TRBD1 (5 bases). V lost 9 bases to trimming and J lost 9 bases, with 15 bases between them. From germline, CDR1 is MDHEN and CDR2 SYDVKM. The CDR3 consists of 13 residues. The CDR3 loop reads CASGAGKISPLHF. The CDR3 DNA sequence: TGTGCCAGTGGGGCAGGGAAAATTTCACCCCTCCACTTT.

This clonotype was seen a handful of times. The genes are TRBV7-6 and TRBJ2-2, with D perhaps matching TRBD1 (6 bases). V shed 6 bases and J shed 6 bases, with 14 bases lying between them. The CDR3 is 14 residues long. CDR1 and CDR2 from the germline V gene are SGHVS and FNYEAQ. The CDR3 DNA is TGTGCCAGCAGGGTTGAACAGGGTGCCGGGGAGCTGTTTTTT. Protein sequence: CASRVEQGAGELFF. The complete variable domain, with remaining parts taken from reference TRBV7-6 and TRBJ2-2, reads GAGVSQSPRYKVTKRGQDVALRCDPISGHVSLYWYRQALGQGPEFLTYFNYEAQQDKSGLPNDRFSAERPEGSISTLTIQRTEQRDSAMYRCASRVEQGAGELFFGEGSRLTVL.

By its share, this clonotype is medium-sized. The chain combines TRBV6-4 with TRBJ2-3, with D unclear. Germline loops: CDR1 MRHNA, CDR2 SNTAGT. CDR3 length: 14 amino acids. Trimming pared 5 bases from V and 7 bases from J, leaving 16 bases between. The CDR3 DNA sequence: TGTGCCAGCAGTCCGTCATTCGAACAGAATACGCAGTATTTT. It translates to CASSPSFEQNTQYF.

This clonotype has more than one count but fewer than ten. The chain combines TRBV7-2 with TRBJ1-1; D is perhaps TRBD1 (5 bases). The germline CDR1 and CDR2 sequences are SGHTA and FQGNSA. Trimming took off 5 bases at V and 1 base at J, with 11 bases between the two ends. This CDR3 spans 14 amino acids. CDR3 in amino acids: CASSRGRENTEAFF. The CDR3, as DNA: TGTGCCAGCAGCAGGGGACGTGAGAACACTGAAGCTTTCTTT.

This clonotype was recorded a few times. The chain joins TRBV28 to TRBJ1-3; D gene ambiguous. In germline, CDR1 is MDHEN, CDR2 SYDVKM. CDR3 length: 12 amino acids. Trimming took off 8 bases at V and 4 bases at J, with 9 bases between the two ends. CDR3: CASSFSGNTIYF. For the CDR3, the DNA is TGTGCCAGCTCTTTCTCGGGAAACACCATATATTTT.

The chain uses TRBV3-1 and TRBJ1-3; the D is unclear. CDR1 is LGHDT and CDR2 is YNNKEL in the germline V gene (reference sequence). The V gene lost 1 base and the J gene lost 4 bases, with 5 bases spanning the gap. The CDR3 has 13 residues. CDR3 residues: CASSQVGGNTIYF. The CDR3 DNA follows: TGTGCCAGCAGCCAAGTAGGGGGAAACACCATATATTTT.

This clonotype is medium-sized within its sample. The CDR3 bases are TGTGCCAGCAGCTTTAGAGGGATCGGGGAGCTGTTTTTT. Translation gives CASSFRGIGELFF. The rearrangement links TRBV13 to TRBJ2-2; TRBD2 is a possible D gene (5 bases). The length of the CDR3 is 13 residues. The germline gives CDR1 PRHDT, CDR2 FYEKMQ (reference sequence). The V gene lost 3 bases and the J gene lost 7 bases, with 9 bases spanning the gap.

V gene TRBV28 combines with J gene TRBJ1-2; 7 positions agree with TRBD1. J was trimmed by 7 bases and V by 6 bases; bases with no gene match: 8. The CDR3 covers 13 residues. The V gene's germline CDR1 is MDHEN and CDR2 SYDVKM. CDR3 nucleotide sequence: TGTGCCAGCAGGCCAGGGGGGCTCTCTGGCTACACCTTC. Its protein product is CASRPGGLSGYTF.

The J gene is TRBJ2-7, the V gene TRBV7-9; maybe TRBD2 (5 bases). The germline gives CDR1 SEHNR, CDR2 FQNEAQ (reference sequence). V was trimmed by 5 bases and J by 2 bases, leaving 16 bases between them. The CDR3 has 15 residues. The DNA of the CDR3 is TGTGCCAGCAGCCTCCCGGGAACCAAGGCCTACGAGCAGTACTTC. It specifies CASSLPGTKAYEQYF.

This clonotype has only a few counts. This sequence joins TRBV7-2 and TRBJ1-5; 7 positions agree with TRBD1. V gave up 3 bases and J gave up 3 bases; unmatched junction bases: 2. The CDR3 covers 14 residues. The germline gives CDR1 SGHTA, CDR2 FQGNSA. DNA for the CDR3: TGTGCCAGCAGCTTGGACAGGTTCAATCAGCCCCAGCATTTT. It translates to CASSLDRFNQPQHF.

V usage is TRBV7-2 and J usage is TRBJ2-3, with unresolved D. The CDR3 is made up of 14 amino acids. From germline, CDR1 is SGHTA and CDR2 FQGNSA. With 4 bases removed from V and 0 bases from J, the gap between germline ends came to 8 bases. The CDR3 sequence: CASSSTSSTDTQYF. The CDR3 coding sequence is TGTGCCAGCAGCTCGACGAGTAGCACAGATACGCAGTATTTT.

This clonotype was counted between two and nine times. The chain combines TRBV3-1 with TRBJ2-7; D might be TRBD1 or TRBD2, each matching 5 bases. From germline, CDR1 is LGHDT and CDR2 YNNKEL (reference sequence). Trimming removed 4 bases from V and 3 bases from J, with 10 bases in between. This CDR3 contains 13 residues. The CDR3 spells CASSRDPNYEQYF. The CDR3 coding sequence is TGTGCCAGCAGCCGGGACCCTAACTACGAGCAGTACTTC.

V usage is TRBV11-2 and J usage is TRBJ2-1, with TRBD2 identical over 13 bases. CDR1 is SGHAT and CDR2 is FQNNGV in the germline V gene. The CDR3 loop spans 16 amino acids. V shed 5 bases, J shed 6 bases, and the junction held 7 bases outside the gene matches. The CDR3, as DNA: TGTGCCAGCAGCCCAGGACTAGCGGGAGTGCCCAATGAGCAGTTCTTC. Translation gives CASSPGLAGVPNEQFF.